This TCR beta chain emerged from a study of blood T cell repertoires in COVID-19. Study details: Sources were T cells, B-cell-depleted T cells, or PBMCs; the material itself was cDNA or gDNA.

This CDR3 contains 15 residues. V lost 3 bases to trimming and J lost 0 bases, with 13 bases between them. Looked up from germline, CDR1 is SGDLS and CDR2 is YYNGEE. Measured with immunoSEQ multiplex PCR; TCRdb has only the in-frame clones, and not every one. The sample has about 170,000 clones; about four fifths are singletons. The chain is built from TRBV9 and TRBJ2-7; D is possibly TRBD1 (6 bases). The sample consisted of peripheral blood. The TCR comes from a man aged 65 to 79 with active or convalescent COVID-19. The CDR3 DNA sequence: TGTGCCAGCAGCGAGAGGGACACAAGCTCCTACGAGCAGTACTTC. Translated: CASSERDTSSYEQYF.